This T cell receptor (beta chain) was observed in a study of blood T cells in healthy people across ages. As for the study in general: About one barcoded beta molecule per two T cells was the capture yield of template switching.

Study-wide points: Expanded clonotype changes were possibly confounded by unknown donor CMV status.

Primed by a sample-barcoded 5' primer and a J-beta primer mix, a second PCR proceeded for 7 to 11 cycles. TCRdb fed the 5' RACE reads into MiXCR, producing one record per CDR3 protein. The table includes about 1 million distinct CDR3 sequences, 20% to 25% detected once. V lost 4 bases, J lost 0 bases, and 4 bases lay in between. The CDR3 totals 14 residues. This clonotype was recorded at least ten times. Its antigen is unidentified. This same sample was also taken into another study, of T cells of mothers and their children. Per that study: All RNA that had been extracted was used for cDNA synthesis at around 1.6 ug per 15 ul. Sequencing got over 9.5 million TCR beta CDR3 reads from each mother and several million from each child.

The sequenced sample consisted of blood. This clonotype was obtained from a girl aged 2 to 10 in good health. The V call is TRBV12-3 or TRBV12-4, the J call TRBJ2-6, with D hard to call. CDR3 DNA sequence: TGTGCCAGCAGTTGGACCTCTGGGGCCAACGTCCTGACTTTC. Translating it yields CASSWTSGANVLTF.